Listed here are 14 T cell receptor beta chains from one sample, sequenced in a study of beta chain features in type 1 diabetes. Study-wide results and caveats: TCRB CDR3s from Type 1 diabetes patients were moderately but significantly shorter in all four CD4+ subsets.

Expressed TCRB transcripts were sequenced because the entire RNA isolate underwent reverse transcription. Only in-frame clones appear in the TCRdb table, and some are missing; sequencing was by immunoSEQ multiplex PCR. Of tens of thousands of clones listed, around 70% are singletons. For these receptors, no antigen is known. The sequencing sample was made of Tregs from blood. The source is a young woman with type 1 diabetes.

The V gene is TRBV19, the J gene TRBJ1-5; tentatively, D is TRBD1 (5 bases). The CDR3 has 14 residues. Germline V gives CDR1 LNHDA, CDR2 SQIVND (reference sequence). The V and J ends lost 3 bases and 1 base respectively, with 7 bases between them. The CDR3 DNA reads TGTGCCAGTAGTATCCGGACAAGCAATCAGCCCCAGCATTTT. Protein sequence: CASSIRTSNQPQHF.

This clone has just a few counts. V is TRBV7-9 and J is TRBJ2-2, with D unresolved. Germline CDR1 and CDR2: SEHNR and FQNEAQ (reference sequence). The CDR3 is 14 residues long. Deletions cut 3 bases from V and 5 bases from J, with 10 bases between. The CDR3 DNA reads as TGTGCCAGCAGCTTGGTTGGCGGAACCGGGGAGCTGTTTTTT. This translates into CASSLVGGTGELFF.

The CDR3 sequence: CASSLGVLGQFF. As DNA, the CDR3 is TGTGCCAGCAGCTTAGGGGTCCTAGGGCAGTTCTTC. The J gene is TRBJ2-1, the V gene TRBV7-9, with D unclear. CDR3 size: 12 residues. Germline V gives CDR1 SEHNR, CDR2 FQNEAQ (reference sequence). The V end was cut by 1 base, the J end by 12 bases, with 10 bases between.

This clone occurred a few times. This rearrangement joins TRBV11-2 to TRBJ2-3; D not certain. The CDR3 has 15 residues. The V and J ends lost 0 bases and 1 base respectively, with 8 bases between them. The germline gives CDR1 SGHAT, CDR2 FQNNGV. CDR3 protein: CASSLDLSGTDTQYF. CDR3 coding DNA: TGTGCCAGCAGCTTAGATTTATCCGGCACAGATACGCAGTATTTT.

This chain connects TRBV5-1 to TRBJ2-5; 9 nucleotides line up with TRBD1. There are 15 residues in the CDR3. Germline V gene data show CDR1 as SGHRS and CDR2 as YFSETQ. Trimming at V came to 4 bases and at J to 2 bases, leaving 6 bases not matched to a gene. The CDR3 loop is CASSVAGTGQETQYF. Here the CDR3 DNA reads TGCGCCAGCAGCGTAGCCGGGACAGGGCAAGAGACCCAGTACTTC.

The chain recombines TRBV5-6 with TRBJ2-7, with D perhaps matching TRBD2 (5 bases). The CDR3 loop spans 14 amino acids. Trimming removed 0 bases from V and 5 bases from J, with 12 bases in between. Germline V lookup: CDR1 SGHDT, CDR2 YYEEEE. For the CDR3, the DNA is TGTGCCAGCAGCTTGGCCGGAGGAAACCACGAGCAGTACTTC. Protein: CASSLAGGNHEQYF.

V and J are TRBV29-1 and TRBJ2-3; D is perhaps TRBD2 (5 bases). Trimming stripped 4 bases from V and 3 bases from J, with 14 bases between. CDR1 and CDR2 (germline): SQVTM, ANQGSEA. The CDR3 runs to 14 residues. Here the CDR3 reads CSVGGPRRTDTQYF. The DNA of the CDR3 is TGCAGCGTTGGAGGCCCGCGGAGGACAGATACGCAGTATTTT.

The rearrangement links TRBV7-9 to TRBJ2-5, with TRBD2 matching over 8 bases. The CDR3 is made up of 14 amino acids. Germline CDR1 and CDR2: SEHNR and FQNEAQ (reference sequence). The V and J ends lost 3 bases and 3 bases, in that order; junction bases with no gene match: 3. The CDR3 DNA reads as TGTGCCAGCAGCTTCTACGGGGGGGAAGAGACCCAGTACTTC. As protein: CASSFYGGEETQYF.

This clone ranks as medium-sized (0.01 to 0.1%). This sequence joins TRBV10-3 and TRBJ2-5; D remains unclear. V gave up 11 bases and J gave up 5 bases, with 12 bases separating them. There are 11 residues in the CDR3. Germline V CDR1 and CDR2: ENHRY, SYGVKD. CDR3 amino acids: CAVQSRETQYF. CDR3 coding DNA: TGTGCCGTACAGAGCCGGGAGACCCAGTACTTC.

The chain carries TRBV4-3 and TRBJ1-2; tentative D call: TRBD1 (5 bases). The CDR3 has 17 amino acids. Trimming stripped 0 bases from V and 7 bases from J, with 21 bases between. Germline V CDR1 and CDR2: LGHNA, YSLEER. As DNA, the CDR3 is TGCGCCAGCAGCCAAGACACCGGGACTTATGTTTTTGGTGGCTACACCTTC. Translation gives CASSQDTGTYVFGGYTF.

This clone has more than one count but fewer than ten. The chain is built from TRBV7-8 and TRBJ2-5, with no clear D. V lost 1 base and J lost 3, with 9 bases in between. In germline, CDR1 is SGHVS, CDR2 FQNEAQ. CDR3 length: 14 amino acids. The CDR3 loop reads CASSLGAIEETQYF. The CDR3 DNA is TGTGCCAGCAGCTTAGGGGCCATAGAAGAGACCCAGTACTTC.

In its sample, this clone was seen once. This sequence joins TRBV7-8 and TRBJ2-2; TRBD1 matches at 7 bases. J was trimmed by 7 bases and V by 5 bases; bases with no gene match: 7. The germline V gene has CDR1 SGHVS and CDR2 FQNEAQ. The CDR3 length is 14 residues. The DNA for the CDR3 is TGTGCCAGCAGCAGGGGGCAATTTAGCGGGGAGCTGTTTTTT. Its translation: CASSRGQFSGELFF. Complete variable domain (other parts from reference TRBV7-8 and TRBJ2-2): GAGVSQSPRYKVAKRGQDVALRCDPISGHVSLFWYQQALGQGPEFLTYFQNEAQLDKSGLPSDRFFAERPEGSVSTLKIQRTQQEDSAVYLCASSRGQFSGELFFGEGSRLTVL.

This clone was counted between two and nine times. The chain is built from TRBV19 and TRBJ2-7; TRBD1 matches at 9 bases. Germline V gene lookup returns CDR1 LNHDA and CDR2 SQIVND (reference sequence). This CDR3 region has 15 residues. V gave up 9 bases and J gave up 0 bases; unmatched junction bases: 9. DNA of the CDR3: TGTGCCAGCGGCCCGGGGACAGGGAACTCCTACGAGCAGTACTTC. This encodes CASGPGTGNSYEQYF.

In DNA form, the CDR3 reads TGCGCCAGCAGCCAAGAGCCAGATAGCGGGGGGCACACAGATACGCAGTATTTT. It codes for CASSQEPDSGGHTDTQYF. The J gene is TRBJ2-3, the V gene TRBV4-3; 10 bases line up with TRBD2. The CDR3 sequence is 18 residues long. The V gene's germline CDR1 is LGHNA and CDR2 YSLEER. V was pared by 0 bases and J by 2 bases, with 8 bases of the junction left unmatched.